The 31 T cell receptor beta chains below were found in one sample sequenced in a study of beta chain features in type 1 diabetes. Points from the study as a whole: Moderate but significant shortening of TCRB CDR3s was recorded in all four CD4+ subsets from Type 1 diabetes patients.

Reverse transcription of all isolated RNA meant that expressed TCRB transcripts were sequenced. Sequencing used immunoSEQ multiplex PCR; TCRdb keeps in-frame clones, though not all of them. The sample lists 300,000 to 400,000 clones, roughly 13% occurring once. No antigens are known for them. The specimen sequenced was naive CD4+ T cells from blood. The origin of the receptors is a young woman with type 1 diabetes.

Only a few counts were recorded for this clone. This sequence joins TRBV25-1 and TRBJ2-3; D ambiguous. Trimming shortened V by 5 bases and J by 5 bases, and 11 bases separated the two germline ends. Germline lookup yields CDR1 MGHDK and CDR2 SYGVNS. There are 13 residues in the CDR3. The CDR3 region has the DNA TGTGCCAGCAGTTACACCCCCCTAGATACGCAGTATTTT. This translates into CASSYTPLDTQYF. Full variable domain (missing parts from reference TRBV25-1 and TRBJ2-3): EADIYQTPRYLVIGTGKKITLECSQTMGHDKMYWYQQDPGMELHLIHYSYGVNSTEKGDLSSESTVSRIRTEHFPLTLESARPSHTSQYLCASSYTPLDTQYFGPGTRLTVL.

This clone was observed a handful of times. This chain uses TRBV15 with TRBJ2-5, with D unclear. The CDR3 extends over 15 amino acids. Germline V gives CDR1 LNHNV, CDR2 YYDKDF (reference sequence). Trimming took off 3 bases at V and 5 bases at J, with 16 bases between the two ends. This CDR3 reads CATSRARLVRETQYF. CDR3 sequence (DNA): TGTGCCACCAGCAGGGCTAGACTGGTCCGGGAGACCCAGTACTTC. Using reference TRBV15 and TRBJ2-5 for the parts outside the CDR3, the full variable domain is DAMVIQNPRYQVTQFGKPVTLSCSQTLNHNVMYWYQQKSSQAPKLLFHYYDKDFNNEADTPDNFQSRRPNTSFCFLDIRSPGLGDTAMYLCATSRARLVRETQYFGPGTRLLVL.

The CDR3 loop reads CASRAQGNTGELFF. CDR3 nucleotide sequence: TGTGCCAGCAGGGCCCAGGGTAACACCGGGGAGCTGTTTTTT. The chain is built from TRBV27 and TRBJ2-2, with D possibly TRBD1 on 5 matching bases. Germline CDR1 is MNHEY and CDR2 is SMNVEV (reference sequence). This CDR3 has 14 amino acids. The V and J ends lost 6 bases and 2 bases respectively, with 10 bases between them.

This clone occurred a few times. The chain is built from TRBV5-5 and TRBJ2-1; TRBD2 agrees at 15 bases. The CDR3 has 15 amino acids. Trimming took 2 bases from V and 8 from J; bases not matched to a gene: 2. The germline V gene encodes CDR1 SGHKS and CDR2 YYEKEE (reference sequence). In nucleotides, the CDR3 is TGTGCCAGCAGCTTAGGACTAGCGGGAGGGTATGAGCAGTTCTTC. Translating it yields CASSLGLAGGYEQFF.

This clone was seen more than once but under ten times. V gene TRBV28 combines with J gene TRBJ1-1; the D is unclear. Germline loops: CDR1 MDHEN, CDR2 SYDVKM. This CDR3 is built from 13 residues. V lost 6 bases to trimming and J lost 1 base, with 9 bases between them. The CDR3 DNA is TGTGCCAGCAGGCCACTCGGGAACACTGAAGCTTTCTTT. Its translation: CASRPLGNTEAFF. The whole variable domain, filled in from reference TRBV28 and TRBJ1-1, reads DVKVTQSSRYLVKRTGEKVFLECVQDMDHENMFWYRQDPGLGLRLIYFSYDVKMKEKGDIPEGYSVSREKKERFSLILESASTNQTSMYLCASRPLGNTEAFFGQGTRLTVV.

This clone was found a few times. The V gene is TRBV7-9, the J gene TRBJ1-1, with D perhaps matching TRBD1 (6 bases). Between the trimmed V and J ends, which lost 5 bases and 4 bases, there was a span of 23 bases. The CDR3 is made up of 17 amino acids. CDR1 SEHNR and CDR2 FQNEAQ come from the germline V gene (reference sequence). The CDR3 coding sequence is TGTGCCAGCAGCCACGTCGGGGGGGGCCCCCGCGGCACTGAAGCTTTCTTT. Encoded protein: CASSHVGGGPRGTEAFF.

Only a few counts were recorded for this clone. The gene calls are TRBV9 and TRBJ2-7, with 9 bases that match TRBD2. Looked up from germline, CDR1 is SGDLS and CDR2 is YYNGEE. V lost 4 bases, J lost 0 bases, and 5 bases stayed unmatched. The CDR3 extends over 15 amino acids. The CDR3 sequence: CASSPRLADSYEQYF. Here the CDR3 DNA reads TGTGCCAGCAGCCCTCGACTAGCGGACTCCTACGAGCAGTACTTC.

This clone was observed a few times. The chain links TRBV18 to TRBJ2-6; 9 bases match TRBD2. This CDR3 is 17 amino acids long. J gave up 0 bases and V 6 bases, and 6 bases lay outside the gene matches. Per germline, CDR1 KGHSH and CDR2 LQKENI. The CDR3 DNA reads TGTGCCAGCTCCCCGGGACTAGCTGGCTCTGGGGCCAACGTCCTGACTTTC. It yields the protein CASSPGLAGSGANVLTF.

This clone was seen a handful of times. J is TRBJ2-7 and V is TRBV28, with TRBD1 identical over 7 bases. Germline CDR1 MDHEN, CDR2 SYDVKM. The CDR3 loop spans 15 amino acids. J lost 4 bases, V lost 7 bases, and 13 bases had no gene match. CDR3 coding DNA: TGTGCCAGCACCTATAAGGGGGCAGGATTGTACGAGCAGTACTTC. This sequence encodes CASTYKGAGLYEQYF. The variable domain in full, completed from reference TRBV28 and TRBJ2-7, reads DVKVTQSSRYLVKRTGEKVFLECVQDMDHENMFWYRQDPGLGLRLIYFSYDVKMKEKGDIPEGYSVSREKKERFSLILESASTNQTSMYLCASTYKGAGLYEQYFGPGTRLTVT.

This clone turned up a few times. The chain joins TRBV27 to TRBJ2-3; the D is unclear. The germline V and J ends were trimmed by 3 bases and 2 bases, with 9 bases remaining between them. Per the germline V gene, CDR1 is MNHEY and CDR2 is SMNVEV (reference sequence). There are 14 residues in the CDR3. The CDR3 bases are TGTGCCAGCAGTTTCCGCCCGGTCACAGATACGCAGTATTTT. Amino acid sequence: CASSFRPVTDTQYF.

J is TRBJ2-3 and V is TRBV30; TRBD2 matches 12 bases. Per germline, CDR1 GTSNPN and CDR2 SVGIG (reference sequence). V was clipped by 3 bases and J by 4 bases; unmatched bases: 2. The length of the CDR3 is 14 residues. CDR3 sequence: CAWRTSGSPDTQYF. The DNA for the CDR3 is TGTGCCTGGAGGACTAGCGGGAGCCCAGATACGCAGTATTTT.

The rearrangement joins TRBV19 to TRBJ2-1, with D tentatively TRBD2 (5 bases). Trimming removed 11 bases at V and 2 bases at J, with 13 bases between. The CDR3 consists of 13 residues. CDR1 is LNHDA and CDR2 is SQIVND in the germline V gene (reference sequence). In DNA, the CDR3 is TGTGCCCTTCGGGGAGCAACCTACAATGAGCAGTTCTTC. It translates to CALRGATYNEQFF.

The chain joins TRBV19 to TRBJ2-1; 10 nucleotides line up with TRBD1. CDR1 is LNHDA and CDR2 is SQIVND in the germline V gene (reference sequence). The CDR3 is 13 residues long. Unmatched junction bases numbered 0, after V lost 6 bases and J lost 4 bases. CDR3 bases: TGTGCCAGTAGGGGACAGGGGTACAATGAGCAGTTCTTC. As protein: CASRGQGYNEQFF.

CDR3 region: CACRGRPNTEAFF. The CDR3 DNA reads TGTGCCTGCAGGGGACGGCCGAACACTGAAGCTTTCTTT. J is TRBJ1-1 and V is TRBV30; TRBD1 might be the D (6 bases). The V end lost 6 bases, the J end lost 1 base, and 12 bases lay between the germline ends. CDR3 length: 13 amino acids. The germline CDR1 and CDR2 sequences are GTSNPN and SVGIG (reference sequence). The variable domain in full, with the rest retrieved from reference TRBV30 and TRBJ1-1, is SQTIHQWPATLVQPVGSPLSLECTVEGTSNPNLYWYRQAAGRGLQLLFYSVGIGQISSEVPQNLSASRPQDRQFILSSKKLLLSDSGFYLCACRGRPNTEAFFGQGTRLTVV.

This chain links TRBV30 with TRBJ2-7; TRBD2 aligns across 7 bases. The V and J ends lost 3 bases and 4 bases, in that order; junction bases with no gene match: 9. Per germline, CDR1 GTSNPN and CDR2 SVGIG (reference sequence). There are 14 residues in the CDR3. Written as DNA, the CDR3 is TGTGCCTGGAGCTGGGCTAGCGGACCTTACGAGCAGTACTTC. Its translation is CAWSWASGPYEQYF.

This clone was seen more than once but under ten times. The chain recombines TRBV4-3 with TRBJ2-5; D ambiguous. Trimming removed 1 base at V and 5 bases at J, with 8 bases between. The CDR3 loop spans 13 amino acids. Germline V gene sequence: CDR1 LGHNA, CDR2 YSLEER. This CDR3 reads CASSQVLRETQYF. The DNA of the CDR3 is TGCGCCAGCAGCCAAGTTCTCAGGGAGACCCAGTACTTC.

The chain links TRBV5-1 to TRBJ2-2, with 7 bases that match TRBD1. There are 15 residues in the CDR3. Germline V lookup: CDR1 SGHRS, CDR2 YFSETQ. V dropped 3 bases and J dropped 6; count of bases not matched to a gene: 8. Written as DNA, the CDR3 is TGCGCCAGCAGCTGGATTATACAGGGGCCCGGGGAGCTGTTTTTT. This codes for CASSWIIQGPGELFF.

Only a few counts were recorded for this clone. This chain uses TRBV28 with TRBJ2-5; 11 bases match TRBD2. The CDR3 covers 15 residues. The V segment lost 7 bases and the J segment 5 bases; nucleotides outside the gene matches: 9. Per the germline V gene, CDR1 is MDHEN and CDR2 is SYDVKM. The CDR3 nucleotides are TGTGCCAGCACCTTAGCGGGAGGGTCCCAGGAGACCCAGTACTTC. Protein sequence: CASTLAGGSQETQYF.

This clone was detected a few times. Other DNA variants within this sample encode the same CDR3. The genes are TRBV27 and TRBJ2-3; D gene ambiguous. V lost 0 bases and J 0 bases, leaving 4 bases between the germline ends. The germline CDR1 and CDR2 sequences are MNHEY and SMNVEV (reference sequence). The CDR3 has 14 residues. This CDR3 is CASSLSSSTDTQYF. The CDR3 DNA reads TGTGCCAGCAGTTTATCCTCCAGCACAGATACGCAGTATTTT.

This clone was seen only a few times. The chain combines TRBV7-2 with TRBJ2-7; 11 nucleotides agree with TRBD1. Per the germline V gene, CDR1 is SGHTA and CDR2 is FQGNSA. J gave up 5 bases and V 4 bases, and 7 bases lay outside the gene matches. The CDR3 loop spans 15 amino acids. CDR3 residues: CASSSRGQGDDEQYF. The CDR3 DNA reads TGTGCCAGCAGCTCGAGGGGACAGGGGGACGACGAGCAGTACTTC.

The V call is TRBV7-3, the J call TRBJ2-1; TRBD2 matches 11 bases. Trimming removed 6 bases from V and 4 bases from J; junction bases left unmatched: 5. This CDR3 comprises 15 residues. CDR1 and CDR2 from the germline V gene are SGHTA and FQGTGA. CDR3 nucleotides: TGTGCCAGCAGTCCCGGGACTAGCGGTTACAATGAGCAGTTCTTC. Protein sequence: CASSPGTSGYNEQFF.

The table lists this clone with a few counts. The CDR3 DNA follows: TGTGCCAGCAGCCCTCGGGGTAGCGGGGAATACGAGCAGTACTTC. It encodes CASSPRGSGEYEQYF. The chain joins TRBV9 to TRBJ2-7; 8 nucleotides agree with TRBD2. This CDR3 has 15 amino acids. In germline, CDR1 is SGDLS, CDR2 YYNGEE. The junction had 10 bases not matched to a gene; V was cut back by 4 bases and J by 4 bases. The full variable domain, with the rest looked up from reference TRBV9 and TRBJ2-7, is DSGVTQTPKHLITATGQRVTLRCSPRSGDLSVYWYQQSLDQGLQFLIQYYNGEERAKGNILERFSAQQFPDLHSELNLSSLELGDSALYFCASSPRGSGEYEQYFGPGTRLTVT.

This clone was found a few times. The V gene is TRBV11-3, the J gene TRBJ2-3; D remains unclear. V lost 0 bases and J lost 0, with 4 bases in between. Germline loops: CDR1 SGHNT, CDR2 YENEEA. CDR3 size: 14 residues. The CDR3 here is CASSLDQSTDTQYF. In DNA, the CDR3 is TGTGCCAGCAGCTTAGATCAGAGCACAGATACGCAGTATTTT.

The V and J genes are TRBV6-5 and TRBJ1-2; D is uncertain. V shed 6 bases and J shed 2 bases, with 16 bases lying between them. The CDR3 has 15 amino acids. Germline V gene data show CDR1 as MNHEY and CDR2 as SVGAGI. CDR3 nucleotide sequence: TGTGCCAGCAGAGGTCCGGGGTACCCCAACTATGGCTACACCTTC. This codes for CASRGPGYPNYGYTF.

This clone was counted a few times. This chain connects TRBV5-4 to TRBJ2-1; 12 positions match TRBD2. The CDR3 consists of 15 residues. The germline gives CDR1 SGHNT, CDR2 YYREEE (reference sequence). The ends lost 5 bases at V and 7 bases at J; junction bases unmatched: 7. DNA of the CDR3: TGTGCCAGCAGACCGGGACTAGCGGGCCCAAATGAGCAGTTCTTC. Amino acid sequence: CASRPGLAGPNEQFF.

Only a few counts were recorded for this clone. CDR3 protein: CASSTTGWVNNEQFF. CDR3 coding DNA: TGTGCCAGCAGCACGACAGGGTGGGTAAACAATGAGCAGTTCTTC. The gene calls are TRBV7-2 and TRBJ2-1; the match to TRBD1 covers 7 bases. From germline, CDR1 is SGHTA and CDR2 FQGNSA. Trimming cost V 5 bases and J 5 bases; bases outside gene matches: 9. This CDR3 contains 15 residues.

This clone has just a few counts. DNA for the CDR3: TGTGCCAGTAGACACCTGGACAGGGCTTTTAACTATGGCTACACCTTC. Amino acids: CASRHLDRAFNYGYTF. The V gene is TRBV19, the J gene TRBJ1-2; 8 bases fit TRBD1. The CDR3 covers 16 residues. The germline V gene has CDR1 LNHDA and CDR2 SQIVND (reference sequence). V shed 6 bases, J shed 1 base, and the junction held 10 bases outside the gene matches.

The CDR3 DNA sequence: TGTGCCTGGAGTCCCGGGGGGGAAAAACTGTTTTTT. This translates into CAWSPGGEKLFF. This chain links TRBV30 with TRBJ1-4; the D gene is possibly TRBD1 (5 bases). The ends were cut back, 2 bases at V and 8 bases at J, with 9 bases in the middle. The germline V gene has CDR1 GTSNPN and CDR2 SVGIG (reference sequence). This CDR3 has 12 amino acids. The full variable domain, in which reference TRBV30 and TRBJ1-4 provide the parts outside the CDR3, is SQTIHQWPATLVQPVGSPLSLECTVEGTSNPNLYWYRQAAGRGLQLLFYSVGIGQISSEVPQNLSASRPQDRQFILSSKKLLLSDSGFYLCAWSPGGEKLFFGSGTQLSVL.

A word on this clone: The CDR3 does not end in the conserved phenylalanine or tryptophan, so this is likely a read error. It is unclear where the CDR3 begins or ends on the DNA, so no DNA is shown, and the CDR3 is as TCRdb lists it. The J gene is TRBJ2-7, the V gene TRBV20-1; the table's D call of TRBD2 was not tested on the DNA. From its first to its last residue, the CDR3 has 11 amino acids. CDR1 and CDR2 (germline): DFQATT, SNEGSKA (reference sequence). CDR3 residues: CTLGTAGGPIH.

The chain carries TRBV7-2 and TRBJ2-5, with 13 bases that match TRBD2. V shed 4 bases, J shed 1 base, and the junction held 3 bases outside the gene matches. The germline gives CDR1 SGHTA, CDR2 FQGNSA. This CDR3 region has 16 residues. Written as DNA, the CDR3 is TGTGCCAGCAGCTCAACTAGCGGGAGGGCCCAAGAGACCCAGTACTTC. This gives the protein CASSSTSGRAQETQYF.

This clone was picked up a small number of times. This chain joins TRBV2 and TRBJ2-1; the D is unclear. From germline, CDR1 is SNHLY and CDR2 FYNNEI. CDR3 size: 13 residues. Between the trimmed V and J ends, which lost 4 bases and 6 bases, there was a span of 10 bases. CDR3 amino acids: CASSVRGVNEQFF. The CDR3 nucleotides are TGTGCCAGCAGTGTAAGAGGCGTCAATGAGCAGTTCTTC.